Listed below are T cell receptor beta chains from one sample, sequenced in a study of T-cell memory formation after mild COVID-19. TCRdb independently ran MiXCR on the 5' RACE reads; one entry per CDR3 protein. The sample lists roughly 130,000 distinct CDR3 sequences, 16% seen once, with 14% in the top ten. Material for sequencing was PBMCs or a T cell subset sorted from them (not recorded which). The receptor set was obtained from an adult woman who had mild COVID-19 (a few samples of this study predate the infection). Cell type and time point are not known. Each CDR3 is given with its conserved first and last residue. A D gene is named only where the DNA matches it firmly. The size field is filled for only some rows; it gives once, few, many or a size class.

CDR3nt: TGTGCCAGCACGCCTCACAACAATGAGCAGTTCTTC; CDR3aa: CASTPHNNEQFF; d_gene: NA; abundance: NA; j_gene: TRBJ2-1; v_gene: TRBV2
CDR3nt: TGCGCCAGCAGCTTGATAGTAGCGGGAGGGCCAGTCGAGCAGTTCTTC; CDR3aa: CASSLIVAGGPVEQFF; d_gene: TRBD2; abundance: NA; j_gene: TRBJ2-1; v_gene: TRBV5-1
CDR3nt: TGTGCCACCAGTGATTTGGAGGGTCCCGATCAGCCCCAGCATTTT; CDR3aa: CATSDLEGPDQPQHF; d_gene: NA; abundance: NA; j_gene: TRBJ1-5; v_gene: TRBV24-1
CDR3nt: TGCAGCGTAGCGGGAGGTCGGGATAATGAGCAGTTCTTC; CDR3aa: CSVAGGRDNEQFF; d_gene: TRBD2; abundance: few; j_gene: TRBJ2-1; v_gene: TRBV29-1
CDR3nt: TGTGCCAGCAGCCCTCGGGCCGAGATTGGTCATACGCAGTATTTT; CDR3aa: CASSPRAEIGHTQYF; d_gene: NA; abundance: few; j_gene: TRBJ2-3; v_gene: TRBV12-3/TRBV12-4
CDR3nt: TGCGCCAGCAGCTTGGCCGGGATCTCCTACAATGAGCAGTTCTTC; CDR3aa: CASSLAGISYNEQFF; d_gene: NA; abundance: NA; j_gene: TRBJ2-1; v_gene: TRBV5-1
CDR3nt: TGTGCCAGCAGCCCCCACCCTGTGGGTTACGAGCAGTACTTC; CDR3aa: CASSPHPVGYEQYF; d_gene: NA; abundance: NA; j_gene: TRBJ2-7; v_gene: TRBV7-3
CDR3nt: TGTGCCAGCAGTCAGGACAGGTGGGCTGAAGCTTTCTTT; CDR3aa: CASSQDRWAEAFF; d_gene: TRBD1; abundance: few; j_gene: TRBJ1-1; v_gene: TRBV12-3/TRBV12-4
CDR3nt: TGTGCCTGGACGAGGCGGAACACCGGGGAGCTGTTTTTT; CDR3aa: CAWTRRNTGELFF; d_gene: NA; abundance: few; j_gene: TRBJ2-2; v_gene: TRBV30
CDR3nt: TGCAGCGCCGCTCAGTCTGAAGCTTTCTTT; CDR3aa: CSAAQSEAFF; d_gene: NA; abundance: NA; j_gene: TRBJ1-1; v_gene: TRBV29-1
CDR3nt: TGCAGTGCTAGGGGGGGCGCGGAAGGCTACACCTTC; CDR3aa: CSARGGAEGYTF; d_gene: NA; abundance: NA; j_gene: TRBJ1-2; v_gene: TRBV20-1
CDR3nt: TGCGCCAGCAGCGAAGGCAGGGTGCGGGACTATGGCTACACCTTC; CDR3aa: CASSEGRVRDYGYTF; d_gene: NA; abundance: few; j_gene: TRBJ1-2; v_gene: TRBV5-1
CDR3nt: TGTGCCAGCCGGGACTACCAAGAGACCCAGTACTTC; CDR3aa: CASRDYQETQYF; d_gene: NA; abundance: many; j_gene: TRBJ2-5; v_gene: TRBV7-9
CDR3nt: TGTGCCAGCAGCTCCCTTAGGGGGGCCCTTGTGGACTCTGGGGCCAACGTCCTGACTTTC; CDR3aa: CASSSLRGALVDSGANVLTF; d_gene: NA; abundance: NA; j_gene: TRBJ2-6; v_gene: TRBV11-1
CDR3nt: TGTGCCAGTAGTATATCCGGGACAGTTAACTATGGCTACACCTTC; CDR3aa: CASSISGTVNYGYTF; d_gene: TRBD1; abundance: NA; j_gene: TRBJ1-2; v_gene: TRBV19
CDR3nt: TGCAGTGCTAGAGAATCTTCAGACTACGAGCAGTACTTC; CDR3aa: CSARESSDYEQYF; d_gene: NA; abundance: NA; j_gene: TRBJ2-7; v_gene: TRBV20-1
CDR3nt: TGTGCCAGCAGTGAAAGGTATCAAGTCACAGGGTCGTACGAGCAGTACTTC; CDR3aa: CASSERYQVTGSYEQYF; d_gene: NA; abundance: NA; j_gene: TRBJ2-7; v_gene: TRBV2
CDR3nt: TGTGCCAGCAGCTTTCAGGGCATGAACACTGAAGCTTTCTTT; CDR3aa: CASSFQGMNTEAFF; d_gene: NA; abundance: NA; j_gene: TRBJ1-1; v_gene: TRBV7-9
CDR3nt: TGTGCCACCAGTGCCGGACAAATACTTAGCACAGATACGCAGTATTTT; CDR3aa: CATSAGQILSTDTQYF; d_gene: NA; abundance: few; j_gene: TRBJ2-3; v_gene: TRBV24-1
CDR3nt: TGTGCCTGGAGTCGAGACCTCTCCTACGAGCAGTACTTC; CDR3aa: CAWSRDLSYEQYF; d_gene: NA; abundance: NA; j_gene: TRBJ2-7; v_gene: TRBV30
CDR3nt: TGTGCCAGCAGTTCCGGGACAGACCCCTACAATGAGCAGTTCTTC; CDR3aa: CASSSGTDPYNEQFF; d_gene: TRBD1; abundance: few; j_gene: TRBJ2-1; v_gene: TRBV12-3/TRBV12-4
CDR3nt: TGTGCCAGCAGCTTCTTTATGTTGGGCTCCTACGAGCAGTACTTC; CDR3aa: CASSFFMLGSYEQYF; d_gene: NA; abundance: NA; j_gene: TRBJ2-7; v_gene: TRBV7-8
CDR3nt: TGTGCCAGCAGGACTAGCGGGATCAAGGGGGACTTC; CDR3aa: CASRTSGIKGDF; d_gene: TRBD2; abundance: NA; j_gene: TRBJ2-7; v_gene: TRBV28
CDR3nt: TGTGCCAGCAGGCGGACAGGGGCCAATGAGCAGTTCTTC; CDR3aa: CASRRTGANEQFF; d_gene: TRBD1; abundance: few; j_gene: TRBJ2-1; v_gene: TRBV7-3
CDR3nt: TGTGCCAGCAGTATTCCAGGGGGCACTGAAGCTTTCTTT; CDR3aa: CASSIPGGTEAFF; d_gene: TRBD1; abundance: NA; j_gene: TRBJ1-1; v_gene: TRBV12-3/TRBV12-4
CDR3nt: TGTGCCAGCAGCGTAGCTTTAGGGACAGGGAGCTACGAGCAGTACTTC; CDR3aa: CASSVALGTGSYEQYF; d_gene: TRBD1; abundance: NA; j_gene: TRBJ2-7; v_gene: TRBV9
CDR3nt: TGTGCCAGCAGATCGGGAGGAAATGAGCAGTTCTTC; CDR3aa: CASRSGGNEQFF; d_gene: TRBD2; abundance: few; j_gene: TRBJ2-1; v_gene: TRBV25-1
CDR3nt: TGTGCCACCTTATGGGCGGGAGGCGGCTACAATGAGCAGTTCTTC; CDR3aa: CATLWAGGGYNEQFF; d_gene: TRBD2; abundance: few; j_gene: TRBJ2-1; v_gene: TRBV2
CDR3nt: TGCAGTGCTAGAGAGGGGGTTTTAATGTACAATGAGCAGTTCTTC; CDR3aa: CSAREGVLMYNEQFF; d_gene: NA; abundance: many; j_gene: TRBJ2-1; v_gene: TRBV20-1
CDR3nt: TGTGCCAGCAGCTCGCCTGGGTGGAGGGGGCCTGGCTACACCTTC; CDR3aa: CASSSPGWRGPGYTF; d_gene: TRBD1; abundance: NA; j_gene: TRBJ1-2; v_gene: TRBV5-6
CDR3nt: TGCGCCAGCAGCTTGGCCGGGACAGGGAACACCGGGGAGCTGTTTTTT; CDR3aa: CASSLAGTGNTGELFF; d_gene: TRBD1; abundance: few; j_gene: TRBJ2-2; v_gene: TRBV5-1
CDR3nt: TGTGCCAGCTCACCACAGACGGATTCACCCCTCCACTTT; CDR3aa: CASSPQTDSPLHF; d_gene: NA; abundance: NA; j_gene: TRBJ1-6; v_gene: TRBV18
CDR3nt: TGTGCCAGCAGCTCAGGGGTTCGAGAGCAGTTCTTC; CDR3aa: CASSSGVREQFF; d_gene: NA; abundance: few; j_gene: TRBJ2-1; v_gene: TRBV7-9
CDR3nt: TGTGCCAGCAGTTTTGGGGGGCCGGACACTGAAGCTTTCTTT; CDR3aa: CASSFGGPDTEAFF; d_gene: NA; abundance: few; j_gene: TRBJ1-1; v_gene: TRBV12-3/TRBV12-4
CDR3nt: TGTGCCAGCAGTTACAGGGGACGGGAAAAACTGTTTTTT; CDR3aa: CASSYRGREKLFF; d_gene: TRBD1; abundance: NA; j_gene: TRBJ1-4; v_gene: TRBV12-3/TRBV12-4
CDR3nt: TGTGCCAGCAGTTTACGGGGTGTCGAGCAGTACTTC; CDR3aa: CASSLRGVEQYF; d_gene: NA; abundance: NA; j_gene: TRBJ2-7; v_gene: TRBV12-3/TRBV12-4
CDR3nt: TGCAGCGTTGAGCCTAGCGGGAGGGCCTCTGGTGAGCAGTTCTTC; CDR3aa: CSVEPSGRASGEQFF; d_gene: TRBD2; abundance: few; j_gene: TRBJ2-1; v_gene: TRBV29-1
CDR3nt: TGTGCCAGCAGTTTTGGGTCGGGGGCCACAGATACGCAGTATTTT; CDR3aa: CASSFGSGATDTQYF; d_gene: NA; abundance: NA; j_gene: TRBJ2-3; v_gene: TRBV12-3/TRBV12-4
CDR3nt: TGTGCCAGCACCTTGGATAAACTTAGCACAGATACGCAGTATTTT; CDR3aa: CASTLDKLSTDTQYF; d_gene: NA; abundance: few; j_gene: TRBJ2-3; v_gene: TRBV11-3
CDR3nt: TGTGCCAGCAGTGGACTAGCGGGAGAGACCCAGTACTTC; CDR3aa: CASSGLAGETQYF; d_gene: TRBD2; abundance: few; j_gene: TRBJ2-5; v_gene: TRBV12-3/TRBV12-4
CDR3nt: TGTGCCAGCAGCTCCTACCGGGACAGGGGAAACAATGAGCAGTTCTTC; CDR3aa: CASSSYRDRGNNEQFF; d_gene: TRBD1; abundance: few; j_gene: TRBJ2-1; v_gene: TRBV7-2
CDR3nt: TGTGCCAGCAGCCGTGAGATTGGGTGGAATCAGCCCCAGCATTTT; CDR3aa: CASSREIGWNQPQHF; d_gene: NA; abundance: once; j_gene: TRBJ1-5; v_gene: TRBV9
CDR3nt: TGTGCCAGCAGCGCCCGAGAAGGGGGCACAGATACGAAGTATTTT; CDR3aa: CASSAREGGTDTKYF; d_gene: TRBD1; abundance: NA; j_gene: TRBJ2-3; v_gene: TRBV9
CDR3nt: TGTGCCAGCAGCCCTCAAGGGTCTAATGAGCAGTTCTTC; CDR3aa: CASSPQGSNEQFF; d_gene: NA; abundance: few; j_gene: TRBJ2-1; v_gene: TRBV11-2
CDR3nt: TGCGCCAGCAGCTTGGTTCCGGGATATAATTCACCCCTCCACTTT; CDR3aa: CASSLVPGYNSPLHF; d_gene: NA; abundance: NA; j_gene: TRBJ1-6; v_gene: TRBV5-1
CDR3nt: TGTGCCAGCAGTTCGGGGGAAAGGGGCAATCAGCCCCAGCATTTT; CDR3aa: CASSSGERGNQPQHF; d_gene: NA; abundance: few; j_gene: TRBJ1-5; v_gene: TRBV12-3/TRBV12-4
CDR3nt: TGTGCCACCAGTGCGGGACAGGGCTTAACCTACGAGCAGTACTTC; CDR3aa: CATSAGQGLTYEQYF; d_gene: TRBD1; abundance: few; j_gene: TRBJ2-7; v_gene: TRBV24-1
CDR3nt: TGTGCCAGCTCACCACCCGGGGCGGGGACCTACGAGCAGTACTTC; CDR3aa: CASSPPGAGTYEQYF; d_gene: NA; abundance: few; j_gene: TRBJ2-7; v_gene: TRBV18
CDR3nt: TGCAGTGCTAGAATTCTCGCTGCCTCCTACAATGAGCAGTTCTTC; CDR3aa: CSARILAASYNEQFF; d_gene: NA; abundance: NA; j_gene: TRBJ2-1; v_gene: TRBV20-1
CDR3nt: TGTGCCAGCAGCTTAACTCCGTTCCGGGGCAGGATGAACACTGAAGCTTTCTTT; CDR3aa: CASSLTPFRGRMNTEAFF; d_gene: NA; abundance: NA; j_gene: TRBJ1-1; v_gene: TRBV7-9
CDR3nt: TGTGCCACCAGCAGAGACTTGGTGAATGGCAATCAGCCCCAGCATTTT; CDR3aa: CATSRDLVNGNQPQHF; d_gene: NA; abundance: NA; j_gene: TRBJ1-5; v_gene: TRBV15
CDR3nt: TGTGCCACCTCAGACAGGCTGAGCAATCAGCCCCAGCATTTT; CDR3aa: CATSDRLSNQPQHF; d_gene: NA; abundance: NA; j_gene: TRBJ1-5; v_gene: TRBV24-1
CDR3nt: TGCGCCAGCAGCCAAGAGGGTTTAGGGGTAGGTGGTGAAGCTTTCTTT; CDR3aa: CASSQEGLGVGGEAFF; d_gene: NA; abundance: few; j_gene: TRBJ1-1; v_gene: TRBV4-1
CDR3nt: TGTGCCACCAGTGACCGGACTTCAGGGGGCAGTGACTATGGCTACACCTTC; CDR3aa: CATSDRTSGGSDYGYTF; d_gene: TRBD1; abundance: NA; j_gene: TRBJ1-2; v_gene: TRBV24-1
CDR3nt: TGTGCTAGCAGCCCGCAGGGCCTGAGCTCCTACAATGAGCAGTTCTTC; CDR3aa: CASSPQGLSSYNEQFF; d_gene: NA; abundance: NA; j_gene: TRBJ2-1; v_gene: TRBV7-7
CDR3nt: TGTGCCATCAGCCAGGACAGAAACTATGGCTACACCTTC; CDR3aa: CAISQDRNYGYTF; d_gene: NA; abundance: NA; j_gene: TRBJ1-2; v_gene: TRBV10-3
CDR3nt: TGTGCCAGCTCACCGCCGGGGGAGCCCAATGAGCAGTTCTTC; CDR3aa: CASSPPGEPNEQFF; d_gene: NA; abundance: few; j_gene: TRBJ2-1; v_gene: TRBV18
CDR3nt: TGCGCCAGCAGCCCAATGGGATCACAGACCTTTAACTATGGCTACACCTTC; CDR3aa: CASSPMGSQTFNYGYTF; d_gene: NA; abundance: NA; j_gene: TRBJ1-2; v_gene: TRBV4-1